This TCR beta chain was identified in a study of OX40 agonist ivuxolimab in advanced cancers. As for the study more broadly: Ivuxolimab was an agonistic, fully human IgG2 monoclonal antibody directed against OX40 (CD134), a costimulatory receptor. Intravenous ivuxolimab was administered to patients every 2 weeks at six dose levels: 0.01, 0.1, 0.3, 1.5, 3 and 10 mg/kg. Among the roughly 52 dose-escalation patients, about 20 had hepatocellular carcinoma, roughly 15 melanoma, 9 renal cell carcinoma and 9 head and neck cancer. In the dose-escalation cohort, 82.7% of patients were male, and the mean age was roughly 60 years, with a range of 23 to 79. Prior anti-PD-1, anti-PD-L1 or anti-CTLA-4 therapy was permitted, and approximately 40% of dose-escalation patients had received checkpoint inhibitors. Partial responses occurred in three dose-escalation patients, of whom one had hepatocellular carcinoma and two had cutaneous melanoma. Peripheral TCRbeta sequencing aimed to test whether ivuxolimab altered TCR sequence diversity and caused clonal T-cell expansion. The paper covers the monotherapy dose-escalation part of the phase I ivuxolimab trial, which included N = 52 patients.

To sequence the TCRbeta CDR3 region, genomic DNA was isolated from the sorted cells. The immunoSEQ Assay was used for sequencing of TCRbeta CDR3 regions. TCRdb carries this immuneACCESS record with in-frame sequences only. Its versions omit some clonotypes, under half of them owing to an unresolved V gene in the studies checked, with the rest unexplained. This sample holds approximately 71,000 clones; about 94% were observed only once. Less than 20% of the sample comes from the top ten. As to this clone: Its target antigen remains unknown. No clone much larger than this one lies a single base away; base qualities are absent.

Patients with a history of autoimmune disease or receiving systemic immunosuppression were excluded from the trial. In every dose cohort, peripheral blood was drawn for TCR sequencing at baseline, cycle 4 day 1, and cycle 7 day 1. Samples came from an open-label, multicenter, first-in-human phase I dose-escalation trial of ivuxolimab. The trial enrolled adults with locally advanced or metastatic head and neck squamous cell, hepatocellular, melanoma or renal cell carcinoma. CD4+ and CD8+ T cells were sorted separately from peripheral blood before TCR sequencing. General findings and caveats noted by the study authors: Partial responders in the 0.1-3.0 mg/kg groups had among the lowest normalized peripheral clonal expansion, especially among CD8+ T cells. Low levels of normalized T-cell clonal expansion were also seen in some patients who did not respond. Clonal expansion of both CD4+ and CD8+ blood T cells was observed from baseline to week 6 at doses 0.1 to 3.0 mg/kg. On average, CD8+ T cells showed more expanded clones than CD4+ T cells after ivuxolimab. The antigen specificity of the clonally expanded peripheral T cells was not determined.

Deletion took 0 bases off V and 5 bases off J, with a span of 4 bases between the germline ends. Taken from cysteine to phenylalanine, the CDR3 has 12 residues. Only the CDR3 region is kept as DNA, spanning 36 bases read in frame from base 1. According to the germline V gene, CDR1 reads MGHRA and CDR2 reads YSYEKL. This chain joins TRBV4-1 to TRBJ2-5; no D gene call is confident. The clonotype was recovered from an adult with an advanced solid tumor such as melanoma, head and neck, liver or kidney cancer. Source: CD4+ or CD8+ T cells sorted from blood, taken in a trial of the OX40 agonist ivuxolimab. The DNA reads TGCGCCAGCAGCCAAGATCGGGAGACCCAGTACTTC. It specifies CASSQDRETQYF.